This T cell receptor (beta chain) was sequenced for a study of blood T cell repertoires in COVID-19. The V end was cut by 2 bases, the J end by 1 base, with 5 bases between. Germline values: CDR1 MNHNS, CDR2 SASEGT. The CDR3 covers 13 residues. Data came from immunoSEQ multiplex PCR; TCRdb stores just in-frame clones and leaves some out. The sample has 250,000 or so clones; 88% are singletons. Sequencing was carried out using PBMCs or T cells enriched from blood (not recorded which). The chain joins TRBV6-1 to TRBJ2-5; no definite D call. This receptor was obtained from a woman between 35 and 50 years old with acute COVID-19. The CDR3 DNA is TGTGCCAGCAGTGAAAACTTCCAAGAGACCCAGTACTTC. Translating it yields CASSENFQETQYF.